The T cell receptor beta chain under discussion was sequenced for a study of CD4+ T cells in melanoma. Trimming shortened V by 0 bases and J by 12 bases, and 18 bases separated the two germline ends. This CDR3 contains 13 residues. The germline V gene has CDR1 GTSNPN and CDR2 SVGIG (reference sequence). This clone showed up just a few times. Method: immunoSEQ multiplex PCR; TCRdb's copy keeps in-frame clones and lacks some. The table lists about 11,000 clones, around 66% of them singletons, with approximately 10% in the top ten. Sequencing input: cells from a culture (not recorded whether cultured in vitro). The receptor comes from a human donor with melanoma. The chain is built from TRBV30 and TRBJ2-7, with TRBD1 as a possible D gene (5 bases). The DNA of the CDR3 is TGTGCCTGGAGTGTACAGGACAATTATCGACCGTACTTC. It is translated as CAWSVQDNYRPYF.